These 22 T cell receptor beta chains originate from one sample sequenced in a study of naive and memory T cell subsets. An oligonucleotide containing a UMI was ligated to the 3' end of TCR cDNA. The SP2 primer and nested alpha and beta constant region primers amplified ligated cDNA in four rounds. TCRdb reprocessed the 5' RACE reads with MiXCR, giving one entry per CDR3 protein. The repertoire holds about 62,000 distinct CDR3 sequences, with around 8% as singletons. The source is a female donor in good health.

This clonotype was seen many times. The chain is built from TRBV12-3 or TRBV12-4 and TRBJ2-2; D is uncertain. Trimming cost V 6 bases and J 6 bases, with 11 bases left between them. The CDR3 extends over 13 amino acids. This CDR3 reads CASRPTIAGELFF. The CDR3 nucleotides are TGTGCCAGCAGGCCAACAATTGCCGGGGAGCTGTTTTTT.

This clonotype was counted ten times or more. The chain uses TRBV2 and TRBJ2-1; D not resolved. The CDR3 has 14 residues. Germline V gene data show CDR1 as SNHLY and CDR2 as FYNNEI. The V gene lost 6 bases and the J gene lost 6 bases, with 15 bases spanning the gap. In DNA, the CDR3 is TGTGCCAGCAGCCCCCGGTTGAACAGCAATGAGCAGTTCTTC. Translated, it gives CASSPRLNSNEQFF.

This rearrangement joins TRBV7-8 to TRBJ2-1; 7 positions match TRBD1. CDR1 is SGHVS, CDR2 FQNEAQ, per germline. The CDR3 contains 16 residues. J lost 2 bases, V lost 1 base, and 5 bases had no gene match. CDR3 bases: TGTGCCAGCAGCTTAGAGTTGAGGGGGCCCTACAATGAGCAGTTCTTC. It translates to CASSLELRGPYNEQFF.

The J gene is TRBJ2-1, the V gene TRBV19; 10 nucleotides line up with TRBD2. With 3 bases clipped from V and 9 bases from J, the junction kept 8 bases outside the gene matches. Germline lookup yields CDR1 LNHDA and CDR2 SQIVND (reference sequence). The CDR3 totals 15 residues. The CDR3 DNA follows: TGTGCCAGTAGTATTGGGAGCGGGGGGGCGGTTGAGCAGTTCTTC. Protein: CASSIGSGGAVEQFF.

In this sample, this clonotype turned up many times. V is TRBV20-1 and J is TRBJ1-1; 8 bases align to TRBD1. Trimming at V came to 4 bases and at J to 6 bases, leaving 10 bases not matched to a gene. The CDR3 spans 14 residues. The germline gives CDR1 DFQATT, CDR2 SNEGSKA (reference sequence). CDR3 amino acids: CSAMPTGVSAEAFF. CDR3 nucleotides: TGCAGTGCTATGCCGACAGGGGTTTCGGCTGAAGCTTTCTTT.

The table lists this clonotype with many counts. The CDR3 region is CASSMDYGYTF. DNA for the CDR3: TGTGCCAGTAGTATGGACTATGGCTACACCTTC. The genes are TRBV19 and TRBJ1-2, with unresolved D. The CDR3 is 11 amino acids. The V and J ends lost 3 bases and 3 bases respectively, with 2 bases between them. Germline-derived CDR1 and CDR2 are LNHDA and SQIVND (reference sequence). The variable domain in full, with the rest retrieved from reference TRBV19 and TRBJ1-2, is DGGITQSPKYLFRKEGQNVTLSCEQNLNHDAMYWYRQDPGQGLRLIYYSQIVNDFQKGDIAEGYSVSREKKESFPLTVTSAQKNPTAFYLCASSMDYGYTFGSGTRLTVV.

In this sample, this clonotype turned up a few times. The V gene is TRBV2, the J gene TRBJ2-5, with no clear D. This CDR3 contains 13 residues. The V gene's germline CDR1 is SNHLY and CDR2 FYNNEI. The V end lost 3 bases, the J end lost 5 bases, and 10 bases lay between the germline ends. This CDR3 is CASSDFMLETQYF. CDR3 in DNA: TGTGCCAGCAGTGATTTTATGTTGGAGACCCAGTACTTC.

This clonotype was counted ten times or more. The chain employs TRBV28 and TRBJ1-1; D perhaps matches TRBD1 (5 bases). Trimming took 2 bases from V and 6 from J, leaving 19 bases between them. In germline, CDR1 is MDHEN, CDR2 SYDVKM. There are 16 residues in the CDR3. The CDR3 sequence is CASSLVPRQGSAEAFF. CDR3 DNA: TGTGCCAGCAGTTTAGTTCCCAGGCAGGGATCCGCTGAAGCTTTCTTT.

Many counts were recorded for this clonotype. The chain couples TRBV12-3 or TRBV12-4 to TRBJ2-1; 11 nucleotides agree with TRBD2. There are 13 residues in the CDR3. The ends lost 6 bases at V and 7 bases at J; junction bases unmatched: 2. The CDR3 protein is CASRASGRNEQFF. The CDR3 region has the DNA TGTGCCAGCAGGGCTAGCGGGAGGAATGAGCAGTTCTTC.

The table lists this clonotype with a few counts. The V gene is TRBV29-1, the J gene TRBJ2-3, with no clear D. Germline loops: CDR1 SQVTM, CDR2 ANQGSEA. CDR3 length: 14 amino acids. Trimming stripped 0 bases from V and 0 bases from J, with 7 bases between. The CDR3 region is CSVEETRSTDTQYF. CDR3 coding DNA: TGCAGCGTTGAAGAAACACGTAGCACAGATACGCAGTATTTT.

This clonotype was seen a few times. J is TRBJ2-3 and V is TRBV12-3 or TRBV12-4; D perhaps matches TRBD2 (5 bases). This CDR3 region has 16 residues. V lost 8 bases, J lost 2 bases, and 20 bases lay in between. The CDR3 spells CASYPGDYLVTDTQYF. The CDR3 DNA follows: TGTGCCAGCTATCCCGGGGATTACCTCGTCACAGATACGCAGTATTTT.

This clonotype was detected a few times. The chain links TRBV7-2 to TRBJ2-3; possible D gene TRBD1, 6 bases. In germline, CDR1 is SGHTA, CDR2 FQGNSA. The CDR3 consists of 13 residues. Trimming left V 5 bases short and J 4 bases short, with 10 bases between. CDR3 sequence reads: CASSPRTADTQYF. CDR3 in DNA: TGTGCCAGCAGCCCTCGGACAGCAGATACGCAGTATTTT.

The rearrangement joins TRBV12-5 to TRBJ1-1, with 12 bases lining up with TRBD1. The CDR3 spans 18 residues. V gave up 1 base and J gave up 1 base; unmatched junction bases: 7. Per germline, CDR1 LGHNT and CDR2 FRNRAP. The CDR3 protein is CASGLGRDRGRRNTEAFF. For the CDR3, the DNA is TGTGCTAGTGGTTTGGGCCGGGACAGGGGGCGGCGGAACACTGAAGCTTTCTTT.

The sample holds many counts of this clonotype. The genes are TRBV20-1 and TRBJ2-5, with D tentatively TRBD1 (6 bases). V was shortened by 3 bases and J by 2 bases, with 16 bases between the two germline ends. This CDR3 contains 15 residues. From germline, CDR1 is DFQATT and CDR2 SNEGSKA (reference sequence). The CDR3 DNA sequence: TGCAGTGCTAGTTCAGGGGCCGGGTCACAAGAGACCCAGTACTTC. As protein: CSASSGAGSQETQYF.

This clonotype was recorded at least ten times. This chain connects TRBV10-3 to TRBJ2-5, with D unresolved. V lost 0 bases and J 1 base, leaving 6 bases between the germline ends. Germline loops: CDR1 ENHRY, CDR2 SYGVKD. The CDR3 has 14 amino acids. CDR3 DNA: TGTGCCATCAGTGAGTCGAACCTCCAAGAGACCCAGTACTTC. Amino acid sequence: CAISESNLQETQYF.

The rearrangement uses TRBV15 and TRBJ2-7; possible D gene TRBD1, 6 bases. The CDR3 extends over 20 amino acids. The V gene lost 3 bases and the J gene lost 0 bases, with 27 bases spanning the gap. From germline, CDR1 is LNHNV and CDR2 YYDKDF (reference sequence). DNA for the CDR3: TGTGCCACCAGCAGCTTAGTGAACTTACCACGGACAGATGTCTCCTACGAGCAGTACTTC. Translation: CATSSLVNLPRTDVSYEQYF.

The V gene is TRBV29-1, the J gene TRBJ2-1; D gene ambiguous. Deletions cut 4 bases from V and 6 bases from J, with 10 bases between. Germline CDR1 is SQVTM and CDR2 is ANQGSEA. The CDR3 consists of 12 residues. CDR3 bases: TGCAGCGTTGTGTTGCGGCGCAATGAGCAGTTCTTC. It specifies CSVVLRRNEQFF.

This clonotype was observed a handful of times. The DNA of the CDR3 is TGTGCCAGCAGGAGCCTGGGACAAGACAACTTTAACTATGGCTACACCTTC. Its protein product is CASRSLGQDNFNYGYTF. The rearrangement links TRBV28 to TRBJ1-2, with D perhaps TRBD1 (6 bases). Germline CDR1 reads MDHEN; CDR2 reads SYDVKM. The CDR3 contains 17 residues. Trimming stripped 6 bases from V and 1 base from J, with 21 bases between.

This chain uses TRBV28 with TRBJ2-1; 7 positions match TRBD2. The germline gives CDR1 MDHEN, CDR2 SYDVKM. Trimming at V came to 5 bases and at J to 4 bases, leaving 11 bases not matched to a gene. The CDR3 has 16 residues. Here the CDR3 DNA reads TGTGCCAGCAGTCGGGGAGGGGCGCAGGTTTACAATGAGCAGTTCTTC. It specifies CASSRGGAQVYNEQFF. Full variable domain (rest looked up from reference TRBV28 and TRBJ2-1): DVKVTQSSRYLVKRTGEKVFLECVQDMDHENMFWYRQDPGLGLRLIYFSYDVKMKEKGDIPEGYSVSREKKERFSLILESASTNQTSMYLCASSRGGAQVYNEQFFGPGTRLTVL.

This clonotype was seen more than once but under ten times. This sequence joins TRBV6-6 and TRBJ2-7, with TRBD2 matching over 8 bases. The ends lost 7 bases at V and 6 bases at J; junction bases unmatched: 8. This CDR3 contains 13 residues. Per the germline V gene, CDR1 is MNHNY and CDR2 is SVGAGI (reference sequence). CDR3 in amino acids: CASKVREGVEQYF. CDR3 DNA sequence: TGTGCCAGCAAGGTTCGGGAGGGGGTCGAGCAGTACTTC.

This clonotype was detected only a few times. The chain links TRBV4-1 to TRBJ1-2; D unclear. Germline V lookup: CDR1 MGHRA, CDR2 YSYEKL. This CDR3 has 15 residues. Trimming left V 3 bases short and J 0 bases short, with 11 bases between. The CDR3 region has the DNA TGCGCCAGCAGCCACGGCCGGGATGCTAACTATGGCTACACCTTC. Translation gives CASSHGRDANYGYTF.

This clonotype was detected only a few times. The genes are TRBV18 and TRBJ2-3, with D tentatively TRBD2 (5 bases). With 3 bases removed from V and 1 base from J, the gap between germline ends came to 17 bases. The CDR3 contains 17 residues. CDR1 and CDR2 (germline): KGHSH, LQKENI. The DNA for the CDR3 is TGTGCCAGCTCACCCTTGAAGTCACCCGGGGGCACAGATACGCAGTATTTT. It specifies CASSPLKSPGGTDTQYF.